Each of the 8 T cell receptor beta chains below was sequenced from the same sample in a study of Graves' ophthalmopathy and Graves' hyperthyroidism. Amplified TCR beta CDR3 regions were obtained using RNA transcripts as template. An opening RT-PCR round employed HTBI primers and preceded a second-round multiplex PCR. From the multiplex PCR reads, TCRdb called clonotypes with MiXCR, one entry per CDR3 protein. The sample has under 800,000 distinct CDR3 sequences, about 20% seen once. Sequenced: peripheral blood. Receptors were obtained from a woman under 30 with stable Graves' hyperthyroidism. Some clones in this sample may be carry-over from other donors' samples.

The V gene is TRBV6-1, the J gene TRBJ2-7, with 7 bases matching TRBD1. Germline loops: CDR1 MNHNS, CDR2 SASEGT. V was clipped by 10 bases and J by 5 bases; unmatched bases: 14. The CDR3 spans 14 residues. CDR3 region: CATTGSGQFNEQYF. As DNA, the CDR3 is TGTGCCACCACCGGATCGGGACAGTTCAACGAGCAGTACTTC.

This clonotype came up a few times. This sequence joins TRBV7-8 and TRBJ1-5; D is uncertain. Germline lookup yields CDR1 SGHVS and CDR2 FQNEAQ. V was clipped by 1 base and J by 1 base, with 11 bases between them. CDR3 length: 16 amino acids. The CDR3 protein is CASSLGSGRSNQPQHF. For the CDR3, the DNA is TGTGCCAGCAGCTTAGGAAGCGGCAGGAGCAATCAGCCCCAGCATTTT.

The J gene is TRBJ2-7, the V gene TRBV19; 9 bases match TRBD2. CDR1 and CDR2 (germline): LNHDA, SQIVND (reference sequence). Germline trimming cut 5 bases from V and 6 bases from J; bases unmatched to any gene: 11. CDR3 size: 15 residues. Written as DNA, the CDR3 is TGTGCCAGTAGTCTGCTGGCGGGAGGGTCTAGCGAGCAGTACTTC. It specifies CASSLLAGGSSEQYF.

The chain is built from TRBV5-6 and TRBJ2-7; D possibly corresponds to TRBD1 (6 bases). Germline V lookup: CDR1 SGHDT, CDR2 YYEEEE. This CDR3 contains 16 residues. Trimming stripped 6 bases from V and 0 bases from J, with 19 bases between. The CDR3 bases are TGTGCCAGCACCATTTGGCCGGACAGATTCTCCTACGAGCAGTACTTC. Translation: CASTIWPDRFSYEQYF.

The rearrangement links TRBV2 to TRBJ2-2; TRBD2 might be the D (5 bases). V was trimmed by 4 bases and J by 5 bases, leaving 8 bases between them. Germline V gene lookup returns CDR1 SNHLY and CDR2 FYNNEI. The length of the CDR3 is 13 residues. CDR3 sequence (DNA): TGTGCCAGCAGTGCGAGGGTGACCGGGGAGCTGTTTTTT. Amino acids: CASSARVTGELFF.

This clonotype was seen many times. DNA for the CDR3: TGTGCCAGCAGCTTGACCGGGCCGCACGCTGGAAACACCATATATTTT. It specifies CASSLTGPHAGNTIYF. The J gene is TRBJ1-3, the V gene TRBV7-9; D gene unclear. Germline V CDR1 and CDR2: SEHNR, FQNEAQ (reference sequence). CDR3 length: 16 amino acids. V was shortened by 3 bases and J by 2 bases, with 14 bases between the two germline ends.

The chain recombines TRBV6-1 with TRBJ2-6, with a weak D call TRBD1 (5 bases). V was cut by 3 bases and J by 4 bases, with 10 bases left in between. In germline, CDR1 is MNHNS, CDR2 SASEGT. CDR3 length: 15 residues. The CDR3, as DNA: TGTGCCAGCAGTGACAGGGTTTCGGGGGCCAACGTCCTGACTTTC. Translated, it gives CASSDRVSGANVLTF.

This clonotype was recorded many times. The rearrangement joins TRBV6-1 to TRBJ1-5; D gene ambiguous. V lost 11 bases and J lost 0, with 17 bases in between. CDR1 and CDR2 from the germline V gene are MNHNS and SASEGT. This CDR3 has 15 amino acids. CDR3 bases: TGTGCCTCTACAGAGTCGGGGAATAGCAATCAGCCCCAGCATTTT. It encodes CASTESGNSNQPQHF.